This entry is about one T cell receptor beta chain. The entry originates in a study of blood T cell repertoires in COVID-19. Study-wide background: Samples of COVID-19 (acute and convalescent) were obtained from the United States, Italy and Spain. Sample material is recorded as cDNA or gDNA derived from T cells, B-cell-depleted T cells, or PBMCs.

CDR3 length: 15 amino acids. Trimming took off 5 bases at V and 2 bases at J, with 13 bases between the two ends. The V gene's germline CDR1 is SEHNR and CDR2 FQNEAQ (reference sequence). This table comes from immunoSEQ multiplex PCR, and its TCRdb copy is limited to in-frame clones, with some not included. The sample has 140,000 or so clones; about 87% are singletons. The sequence was obtained from a human donor in a cohort sampled during active COVID-19. The chain employs TRBV7-9 and TRBJ1-5, with D unresolved. Sequenced material: peripheral blood. Here the CDR3 reads CASSPPGEGNQPQHF. CDR3 nucleotides: TGTGCCAGCAGCCCCCCCGGGGAGGGCAATCAGCCCCAGCATTTT.